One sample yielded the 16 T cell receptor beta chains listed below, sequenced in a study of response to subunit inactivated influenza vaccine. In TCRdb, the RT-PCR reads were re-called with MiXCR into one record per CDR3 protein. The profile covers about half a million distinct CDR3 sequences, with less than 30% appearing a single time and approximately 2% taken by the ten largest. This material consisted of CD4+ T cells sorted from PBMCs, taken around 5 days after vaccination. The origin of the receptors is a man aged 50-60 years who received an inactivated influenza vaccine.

The CDR3 bases are TGCGCCAGCAGCCAAGACCTAGCGGGCTCGGAGACCCAGTACTTC. The encoded protein is CASSQDLAGSETQYF. The chain recombines TRBV4-3 with TRBJ2-5; 8 bases match TRBD2. This CDR3 comprises 15 residues. J was trimmed by 5 bases and V by 0 bases; bases with no gene match: 5. The germline V gene has CDR1 LGHNA and CDR2 YSLEER.

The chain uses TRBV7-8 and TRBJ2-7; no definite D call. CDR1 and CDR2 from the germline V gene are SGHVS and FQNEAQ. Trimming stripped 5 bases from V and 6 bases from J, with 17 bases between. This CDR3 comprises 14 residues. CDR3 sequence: CASSRAGLTGEQYF. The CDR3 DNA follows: TGTGCCAGCAGCCGGGCTGGCCTAACGGGCGAGCAGTACTTC.

The CDR3 loop is CASSMDRESTEAFF. CDR3 DNA: TGTGCCAGCAGCATGGACAGGGAGAGCACTGAAGCTTTCTTT. The rearrangement joins TRBV7-2 to TRBJ1-1, with 8 nucleotides matching TRBD1. CDR1 and CDR2 from the germline V gene are SGHTA and FQGNSA. This CDR3 is 14 amino acids long. V gave up 5 bases and J gave up 4 bases; unmatched junction bases: 6. The variable domain in full, with the rest retrieved from reference TRBV7-2 and TRBJ1-1, is GAGVSQSPSNKVTEKGKDVELRCDPISGHTALYWYRQSLGQGLEFLIYFQGNSAPDKSGLPSDRFSAERTGGSVSTLTIQRTQQEDSAVYLCASSMDRESTEAFFGQGTRLTVV.

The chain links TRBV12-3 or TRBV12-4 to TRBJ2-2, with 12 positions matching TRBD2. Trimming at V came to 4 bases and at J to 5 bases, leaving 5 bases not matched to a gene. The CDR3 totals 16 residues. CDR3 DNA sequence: TGTGCCAGCAGTTGGCTAGCGGGAGGGGGGACCGGGGAGCTGTTTTTT. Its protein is CASSWLAGGGTGELFF.

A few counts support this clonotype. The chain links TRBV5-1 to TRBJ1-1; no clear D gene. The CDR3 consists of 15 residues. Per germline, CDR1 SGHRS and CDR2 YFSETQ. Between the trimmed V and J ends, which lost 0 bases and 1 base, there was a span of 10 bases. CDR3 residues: CASSLGSGWNTEAFF. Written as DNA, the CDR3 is TGCGCCAGCAGCTTGGGGTCGGGGTGGAACACTGAAGCTTTCTTT. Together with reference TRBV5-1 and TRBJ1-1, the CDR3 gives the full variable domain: KAGVTQTPRYLIKTRGQQVTLSCSPISGHRSVSWYQQTPGQGLQFLFEYFSETQRNKGNFPGRFSGRQFSNSRSEMNVSTLELGDSALYLCASSLGSGWNTEAFFGQGTRLTVV.

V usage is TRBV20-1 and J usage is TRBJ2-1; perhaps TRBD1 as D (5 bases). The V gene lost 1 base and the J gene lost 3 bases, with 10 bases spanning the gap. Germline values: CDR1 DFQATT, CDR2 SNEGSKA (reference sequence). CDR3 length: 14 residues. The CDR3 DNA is TGCAGTGCTAGAGCGGAGACAGTCTACAATGAGCAGTTCTTC. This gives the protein CSARAETVYNEQFF.

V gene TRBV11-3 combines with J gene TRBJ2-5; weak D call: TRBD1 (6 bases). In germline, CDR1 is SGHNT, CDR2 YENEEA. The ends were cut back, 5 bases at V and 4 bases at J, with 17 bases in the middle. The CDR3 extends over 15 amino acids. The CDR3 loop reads CASSARGQSLETQYF. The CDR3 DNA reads TGTGCCAGCAGCGCCCGAGGACAGTCATTAGAGACCCAGTACTTC.

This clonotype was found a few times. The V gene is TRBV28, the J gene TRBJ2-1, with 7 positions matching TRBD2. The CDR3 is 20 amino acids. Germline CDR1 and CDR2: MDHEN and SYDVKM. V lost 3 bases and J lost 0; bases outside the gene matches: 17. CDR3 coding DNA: TGTGCCAGCAGTTTTGGGGTAGTCGGGAGGTTCCTACGCTCCTACAATGAGCAGTTCTTC. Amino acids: CASSFGVVGRFLRSYNEQFF.

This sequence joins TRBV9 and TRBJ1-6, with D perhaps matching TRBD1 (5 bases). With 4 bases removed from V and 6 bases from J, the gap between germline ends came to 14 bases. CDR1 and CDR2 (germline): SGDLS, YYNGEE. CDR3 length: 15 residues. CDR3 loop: CASSPRGAGNSPLHF. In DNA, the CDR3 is TGTGCCAGCAGCCCGAGAGGGGCTGGTAATTCACCCCTCCACTTT.

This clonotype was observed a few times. The CDR3 protein is CASSFRWTIQETQYF. DNA of the CDR3: TGTGCCAGCAGCTTTAGGTGGACTATACAAGAGACCCAGTACTTC. The chain uses TRBV7-2 and TRBJ2-5; weak D call: TRBD2 (6 bases). Germline V gene lookup returns CDR1 SGHTA and CDR2 FQGNSA. The length of the CDR3 is 15 residues. The V gene lost 3 bases and the J gene lost 2 bases, with 13 bases spanning the gap.

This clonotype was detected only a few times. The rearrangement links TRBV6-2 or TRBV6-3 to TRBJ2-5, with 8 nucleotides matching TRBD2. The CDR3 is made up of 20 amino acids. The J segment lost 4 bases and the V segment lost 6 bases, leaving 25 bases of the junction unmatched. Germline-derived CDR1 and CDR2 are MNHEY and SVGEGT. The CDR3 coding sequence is TGTGCCAGCAGCCACTCTTATGGGAGCGGGAGCAGGAGGAAGGGAGAGACCCAGTACTTC. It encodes CASSHSYGSGSRRKGETQYF.

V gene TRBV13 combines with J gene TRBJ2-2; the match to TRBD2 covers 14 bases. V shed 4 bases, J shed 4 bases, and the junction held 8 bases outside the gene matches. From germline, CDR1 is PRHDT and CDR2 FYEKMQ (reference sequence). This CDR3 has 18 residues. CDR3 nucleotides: TGTGCCAGCAGCTCCCGACTAGCGGGGGGGCTGGGCACCGGGGAGCTGTTTTTT. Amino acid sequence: CASSSRLAGGLGTGELFF.

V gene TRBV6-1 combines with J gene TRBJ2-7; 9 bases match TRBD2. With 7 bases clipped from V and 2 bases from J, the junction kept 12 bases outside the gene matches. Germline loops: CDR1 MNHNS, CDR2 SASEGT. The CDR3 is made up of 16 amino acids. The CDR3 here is CASIGISGRTPYEQYF. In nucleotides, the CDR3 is TGTGCCAGCATCGGTATTAGCGGGAGAACCCCCTACGAGCAGTACTTC.

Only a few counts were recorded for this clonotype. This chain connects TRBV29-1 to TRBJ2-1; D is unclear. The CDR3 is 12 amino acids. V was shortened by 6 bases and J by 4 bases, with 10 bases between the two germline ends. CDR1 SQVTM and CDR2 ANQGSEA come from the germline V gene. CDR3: CSVGKRYNEQFF. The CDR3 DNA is TGCAGCGTCGGTAAACGATACAATGAGCAGTTCTTC.

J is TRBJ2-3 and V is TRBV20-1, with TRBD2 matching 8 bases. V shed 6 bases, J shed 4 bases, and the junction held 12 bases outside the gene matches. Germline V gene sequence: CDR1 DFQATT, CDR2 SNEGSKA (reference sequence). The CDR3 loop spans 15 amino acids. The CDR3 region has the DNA TGCAGTGCACGAGAAAGCGGGAGTGTGTCAGATACGCAGTATTTT. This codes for CSARESGSVSDTQYF.

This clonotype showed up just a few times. The CDR3 spells CASSLQGTNEQFF. The CDR3 DNA follows: TGTGCCAGCAGCTTACAAGGAACCAATGAGCAGTTCTTC. The chain carries TRBV7-9 and TRBJ2-1; no reliable D call. V was shortened by 2 bases and J by 6 bases, with 8 bases between the two germline ends. The CDR3 runs 13 residues. The germline V gene encodes CDR1 SEHNR and CDR2 FQNEAQ (reference sequence).